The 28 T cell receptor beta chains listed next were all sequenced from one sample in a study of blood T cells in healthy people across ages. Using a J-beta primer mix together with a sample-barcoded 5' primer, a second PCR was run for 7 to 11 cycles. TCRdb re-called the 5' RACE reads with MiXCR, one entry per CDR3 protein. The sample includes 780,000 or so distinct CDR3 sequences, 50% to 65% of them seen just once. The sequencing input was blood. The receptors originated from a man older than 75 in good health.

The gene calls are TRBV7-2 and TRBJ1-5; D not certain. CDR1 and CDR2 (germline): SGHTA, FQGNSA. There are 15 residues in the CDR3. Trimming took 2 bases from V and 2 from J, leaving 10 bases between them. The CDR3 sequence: CASSLFPDGNQPQHF. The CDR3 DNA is TGTGCCAGCAGCTTATTCCCGGACGGCAATCAGCCCCAGCATTTT. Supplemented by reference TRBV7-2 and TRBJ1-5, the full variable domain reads GAGVSQSPSNKVTEKGKDVELRCDPISGHTALYWYRQSLGQGLEFLIYFQGNSAPDKSGLPSDRFSAERTGGSVSTLTIQRTQQEDSAVYLCASSLFPDGNQPQHFGDGTRLSIL.

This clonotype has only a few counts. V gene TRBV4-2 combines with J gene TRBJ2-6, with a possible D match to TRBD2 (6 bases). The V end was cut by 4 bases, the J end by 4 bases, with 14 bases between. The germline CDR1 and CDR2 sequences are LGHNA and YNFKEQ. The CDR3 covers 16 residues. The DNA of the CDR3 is TGTGCCAGCAGCCCACGGGGGTCGGACGGGGCCAACGTCCTGACTTTC. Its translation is CASSPRGSDGANVLTF.

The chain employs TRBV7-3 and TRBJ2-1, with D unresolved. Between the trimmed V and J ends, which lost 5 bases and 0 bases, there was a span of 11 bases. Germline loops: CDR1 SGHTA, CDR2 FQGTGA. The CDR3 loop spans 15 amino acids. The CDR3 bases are TGTGCCAGCAGCCCCTCCCGAAGCTCCTACAATGAGCAGTTCTTC. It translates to CASSPSRSSYNEQFF.

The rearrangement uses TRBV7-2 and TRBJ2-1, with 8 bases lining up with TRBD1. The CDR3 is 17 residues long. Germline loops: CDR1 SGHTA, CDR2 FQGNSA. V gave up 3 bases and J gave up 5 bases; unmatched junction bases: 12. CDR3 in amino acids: CASSFSPRQGFDNEQFF. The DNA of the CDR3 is TGTGCCAGCAGCTTCTCTCCGAGACAGGGGTTCGACAATGAGCAGTTCTTC.

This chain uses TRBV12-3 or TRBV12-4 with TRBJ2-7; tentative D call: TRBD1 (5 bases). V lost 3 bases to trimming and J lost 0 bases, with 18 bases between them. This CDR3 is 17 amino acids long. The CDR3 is CASSFWGTGESSYEQYF. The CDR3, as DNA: TGTGCCAGCAGTTTTTGGGGAACAGGTGAGAGCTCCTACGAGCAGTACTTC.

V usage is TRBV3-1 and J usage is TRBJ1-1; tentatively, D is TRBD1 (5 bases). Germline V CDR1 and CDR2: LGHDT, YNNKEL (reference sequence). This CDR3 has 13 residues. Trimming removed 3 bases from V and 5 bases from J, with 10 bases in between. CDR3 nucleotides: TGTGCCAGCAGCCACGGGGGGATGACTGAAGCTTTCTTT. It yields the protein CASSHGGMTEAFF.

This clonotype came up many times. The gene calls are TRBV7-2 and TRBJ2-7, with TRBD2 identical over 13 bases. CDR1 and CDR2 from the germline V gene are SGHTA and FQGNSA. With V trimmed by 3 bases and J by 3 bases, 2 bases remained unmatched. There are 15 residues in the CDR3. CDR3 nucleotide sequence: TGTGCCAGCAGCTTGGGGACTAGCGGGGTCTACGAGCAGTACTTC. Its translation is CASSLGTSGVYEQYF.

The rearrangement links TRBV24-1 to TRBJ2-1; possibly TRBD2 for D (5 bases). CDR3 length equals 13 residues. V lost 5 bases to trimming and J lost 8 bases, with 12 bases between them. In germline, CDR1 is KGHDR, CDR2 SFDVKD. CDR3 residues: CATSAGSWDEQFF. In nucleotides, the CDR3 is TGTGCCACCAGTGCGGGATCTTGGGATGAGCAGTTCTTC.

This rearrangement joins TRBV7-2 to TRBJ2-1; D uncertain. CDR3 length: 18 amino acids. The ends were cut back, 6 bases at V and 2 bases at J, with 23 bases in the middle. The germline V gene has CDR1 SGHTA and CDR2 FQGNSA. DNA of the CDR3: TGTGCCAGCAGTCCGCCCCGAAGCACCCCTGGCACCTACAATGAGCAGTTCTTC. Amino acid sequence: CASSPPRSTPGTYNEQFF. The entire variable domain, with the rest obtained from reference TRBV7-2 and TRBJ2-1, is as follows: GAGVSQSPSNKVTEKGKDVELRCDPISGHTALYWYRQSLGQGLEFLIYFQGNSAPDKSGLPSDRFSAERTGGSVSTLTIQRTQQEDSAVYLCASSPPRSTPGTYNEQFFGPGTRLTVL.

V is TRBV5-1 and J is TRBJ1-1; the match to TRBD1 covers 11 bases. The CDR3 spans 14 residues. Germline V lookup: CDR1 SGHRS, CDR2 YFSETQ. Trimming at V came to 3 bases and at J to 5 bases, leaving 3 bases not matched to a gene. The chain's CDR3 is CASSYGTGGTEAFF. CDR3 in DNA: TGCGCCAGCAGCTACGGGACAGGGGGGACTGAAGCTTTCTTT. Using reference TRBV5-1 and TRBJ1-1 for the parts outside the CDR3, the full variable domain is KAGVTQTPRYLIKTRGQQVTLSCSPISGHRSVSWYQQTPGQGLQFLFEYFSETQRNKGNFPGRFSGRQFSNSRSEMNVSTLELGDSALYLCASSYGTGGTEAFFGQGTRLTVV.

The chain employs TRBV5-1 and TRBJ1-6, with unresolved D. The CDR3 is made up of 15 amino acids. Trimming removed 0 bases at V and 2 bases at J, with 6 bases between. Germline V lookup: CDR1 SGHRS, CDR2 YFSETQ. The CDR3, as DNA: TGCGCCAGCAGCTTGGAGGCGGCCTATAATTCACCCCTCCACTTT. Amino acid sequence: CASSLEAAYNSPLHF.

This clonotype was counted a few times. This chain's CDR3 is CASSPMGGGPWETQYF. CDR3 DNA sequence: TGTGCCAGCAGCCCCATGGGGGGAGGGCCATGGGAGACCCAGTACTTC. V gene TRBV7-6 combines with J gene TRBJ2-5, with TRBD2 matching 7 bases. The V segment lost 5 bases and the J segment 5 bases; nucleotides outside the gene matches: 14. The CDR3 is 16 amino acids. The germline V gene has CDR1 SGHVS and CDR2 FNYEAQ.

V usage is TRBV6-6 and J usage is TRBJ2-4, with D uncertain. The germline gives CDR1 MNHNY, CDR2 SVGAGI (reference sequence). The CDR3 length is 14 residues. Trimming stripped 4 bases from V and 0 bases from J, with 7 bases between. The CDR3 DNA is TGTGCCAGCAGTTCTAACTTAGCCAAAAACATTCAGTACTTC. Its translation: CASSSNLAKNIQYF.

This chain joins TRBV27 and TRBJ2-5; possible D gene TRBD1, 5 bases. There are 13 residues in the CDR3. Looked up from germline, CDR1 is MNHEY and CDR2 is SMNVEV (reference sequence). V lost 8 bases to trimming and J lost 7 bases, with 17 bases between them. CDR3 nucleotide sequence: TGTGCCAGCGGGGTAGCAGGGTCAGGGACCCAGTACTTC. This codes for CASGVAGSGTQYF.

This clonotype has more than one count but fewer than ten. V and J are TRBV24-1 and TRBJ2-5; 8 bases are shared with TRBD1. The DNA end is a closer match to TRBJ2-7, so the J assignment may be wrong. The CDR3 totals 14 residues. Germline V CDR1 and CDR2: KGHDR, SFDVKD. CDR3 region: CATSDTGQAGEQYF. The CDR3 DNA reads TGTGCCACCAGTGACACGGGACAGGCGGGCGAGCAGTACTTC.

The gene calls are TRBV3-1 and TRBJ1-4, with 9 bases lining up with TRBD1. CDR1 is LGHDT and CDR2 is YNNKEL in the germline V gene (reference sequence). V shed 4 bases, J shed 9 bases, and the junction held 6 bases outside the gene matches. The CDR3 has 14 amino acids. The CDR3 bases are TGTGCCAGCAGCCGCGGGACAGGGAATAAAAAACTGTTTTTT. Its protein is CASSRGTGNKKLFF.

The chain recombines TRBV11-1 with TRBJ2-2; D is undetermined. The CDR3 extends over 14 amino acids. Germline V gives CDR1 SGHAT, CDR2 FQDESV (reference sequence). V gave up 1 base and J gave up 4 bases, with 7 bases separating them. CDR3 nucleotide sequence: TGTGCCAGCAGCTTAGACGGCGGCACCGGGGAGCTGTTTTTT. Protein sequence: CASSLDGGTGELFF.

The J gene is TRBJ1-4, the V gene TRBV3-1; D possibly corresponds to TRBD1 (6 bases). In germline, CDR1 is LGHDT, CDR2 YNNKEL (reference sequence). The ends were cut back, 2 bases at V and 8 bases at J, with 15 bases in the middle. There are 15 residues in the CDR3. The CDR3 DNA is TGTGCCAGCAGCCAACTCGCCTCGCAGGGGGAAAAACTGTTTTTT. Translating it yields CASSQLASQGEKLFF.

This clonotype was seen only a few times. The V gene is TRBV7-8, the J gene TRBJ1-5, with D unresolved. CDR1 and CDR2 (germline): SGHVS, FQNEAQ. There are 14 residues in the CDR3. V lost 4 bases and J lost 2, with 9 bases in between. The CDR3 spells CASSSRQGNQPQHF. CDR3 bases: TGTGCCAGCAGCTCCCGGCAGGGCAATCAGCCCCAGCATTTT.

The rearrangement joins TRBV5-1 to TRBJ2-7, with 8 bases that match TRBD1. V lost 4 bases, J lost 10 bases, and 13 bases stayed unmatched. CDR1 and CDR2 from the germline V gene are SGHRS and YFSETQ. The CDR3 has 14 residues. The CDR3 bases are TGCGCCAGCAGCCCCGAAGACAGGGACAGGATCCAGTACTTC. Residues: CASSPEDRDRIQYF.

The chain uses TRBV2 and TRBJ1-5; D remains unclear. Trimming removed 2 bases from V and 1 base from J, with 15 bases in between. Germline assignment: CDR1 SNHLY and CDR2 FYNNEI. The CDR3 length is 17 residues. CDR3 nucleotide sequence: TGTGCCAGCAGTGAAACAGCCCGAATCGGCAGCAATCAGCCCCAGCATTTT. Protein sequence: CASSETARIGSNQPQHF.

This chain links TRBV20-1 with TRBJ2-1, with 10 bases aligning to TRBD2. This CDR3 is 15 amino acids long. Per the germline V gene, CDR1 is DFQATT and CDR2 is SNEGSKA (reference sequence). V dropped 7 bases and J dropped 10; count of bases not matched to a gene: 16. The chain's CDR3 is CSGLRKGLASDEQFF. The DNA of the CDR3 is TGCAGTGGATTGCGGAAGGGACTAGCGTCGGACGAGCAGTTCTTC.

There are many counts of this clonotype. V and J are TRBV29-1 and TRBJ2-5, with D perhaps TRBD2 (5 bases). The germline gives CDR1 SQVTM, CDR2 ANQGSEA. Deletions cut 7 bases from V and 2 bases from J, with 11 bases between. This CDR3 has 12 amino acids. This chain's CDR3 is CSGSRAQETQYF. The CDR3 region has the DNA TGCAGCGGGTCGAGGGCTCAAGAGACCCAGTACTTC. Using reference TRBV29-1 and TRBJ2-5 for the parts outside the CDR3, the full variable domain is SAVISQKPSRDICQRGTSLTIQCQVDSQVTMMFWYRQQPGQSLTLIATANQGSEATYESGFVIDKFPISRPNLTFSTLTVSNMSPEDSSIYLCSGSRAQETQYFGPGTRLLVL.

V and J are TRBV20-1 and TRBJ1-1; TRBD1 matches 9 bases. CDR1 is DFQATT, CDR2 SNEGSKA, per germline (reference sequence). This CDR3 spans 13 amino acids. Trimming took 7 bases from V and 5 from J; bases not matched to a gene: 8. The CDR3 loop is CSGWDRVGTEAFF. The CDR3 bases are TGCAGTGGTTGGGACAGGGTTGGGACTGAAGCTTTCTTT.

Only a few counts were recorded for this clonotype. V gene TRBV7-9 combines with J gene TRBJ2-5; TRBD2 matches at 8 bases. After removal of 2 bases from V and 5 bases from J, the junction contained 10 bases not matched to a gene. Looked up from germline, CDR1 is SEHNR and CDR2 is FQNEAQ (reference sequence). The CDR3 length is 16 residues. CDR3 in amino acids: CASSLRQQLAAETQYF. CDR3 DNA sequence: TGTGCCAGCAGCTTAAGGCAGCAACTAGCGGCGGAGACCCAGTACTTC.

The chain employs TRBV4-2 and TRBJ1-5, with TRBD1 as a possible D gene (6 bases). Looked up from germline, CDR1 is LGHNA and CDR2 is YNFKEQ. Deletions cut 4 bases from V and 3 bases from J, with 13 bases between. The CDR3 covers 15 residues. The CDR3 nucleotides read TGTGCCAGCAGCCCGGAACAGGGATACAATCAGCCCCAGCATTTT. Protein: CASSPEQGYNQPQHF.

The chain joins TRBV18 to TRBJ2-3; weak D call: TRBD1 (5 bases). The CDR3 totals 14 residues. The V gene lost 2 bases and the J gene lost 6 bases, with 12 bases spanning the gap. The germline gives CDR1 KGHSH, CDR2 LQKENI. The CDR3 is CASSPGAGADTQYF. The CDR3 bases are TGTGCCAGCTCACCAGGGGCTGGGGCGGATACGCAGTATTTT.

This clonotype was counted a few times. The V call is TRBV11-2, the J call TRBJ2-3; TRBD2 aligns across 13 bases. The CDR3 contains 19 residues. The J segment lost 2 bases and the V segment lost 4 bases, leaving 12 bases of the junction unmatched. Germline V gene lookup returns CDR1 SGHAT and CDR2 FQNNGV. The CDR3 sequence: CASSSTFWGTSGVTDTQYF. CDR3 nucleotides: TGTGCCAGCAGCTCTACATTCTGGGGGACTAGCGGGGTCACAGATACGCAGTATTTT.